This entry describes one T cell receptor beta chain. The target antigen is unknown. Germline-derived CDR1 and CDR2 are LGHDT and YNNKEL (reference sequence). Unmatched junction bases numbered 7, after V lost 4 bases and J lost 8 bases. The CDR3 totals 14 residues. Method: immunoSEQ multiplex PCR; TCRdb's copy keeps in-frame clones and lacks some. The table lists 150,000 to 200,000 clones, over 90% of them singletons. The data were obtained in a study of T cell responses to AZD1222 COVID-19 vaccine. Study information: The study pooled second doses at about 4 or about 12 weeks. General study results and limits: Donors in the cohort were predominantly white British and more often female, and clonal diversity was possibly underestimated. Reportedly, nearly half of unique spike TCRs recognized epitopes outside B.1.351/B.1.1.7 mutations. No repertoire was sampled before or during the peak T cell response, only after it.

V and J are TRBV3-1 (or the pseudogene TRBV3-2) and TRBJ1-4; 7 bases agree with TRBD1. The clonotype was recovered from an adult in good health. The input for sequencing was peripheral blood, taken on day 0 of AZD1222 vaccination. In DNA, the CDR3 is TGTGCCAGCAGCCGAAAAGGGGGCAGCGAAAAACTGTTTTTT. This codes for CASSRKGGSEKLFF.